The following is a T cell receptor beta chain sequence with its context. The record originates from a study of T-cell memory formation after mild COVID-19. This CDR3 has 14 residues. The V end lost 6 bases, the J end lost 1 base, and 12 bases lay between the germline ends. A single record per CDR3 protein comes from TCRdb applying MiXCR to the 5' RACE reads. The sample includes fewer than 600,000 distinct CDR3 sequences, roughly 21% seen only once; the top ten take approximately 8.4%. V and J are TRBV12-3 or TRBV12-4 and TRBJ2-5, with D unresolved. This clonotype originated in an adult woman who had mild COVID-19 (a few samples of this study predate the infection). Cell type and time point are not known. Sample: PBMCs or a T cell subset sorted from them (not recorded which). CDR3: CASSLDPTQETQYF. CDR3 nucleotides: TGTGCCAGCAGCCTCGACCCGACCCAAGAGACCCAGTACTTC.